These 21 T cell receptor beta chains were sequenced from one sample in a study of T cell responses to AZD1222 COVID-19 vaccine. Here immunoSEQ multiplex PCR was the method, and the copy in TCRdb shows in-frame clones only, minus some. The repertoire holds more than 150,000 clones, with 90% to 95% as singletons. Sequenced material: peripheral blood, taken 28 days after the second AZD1222 dose. Receptor source: an adult who received the AZD1222 COVID-19 vaccine.

Only one count was recorded for this clone. The chain carries TRBV28 and TRBJ1-6; tentatively, D is TRBD1 (5 bases). There are 14 residues in the CDR3. Between the trimmed V and J ends, which lost 8 bases and 9 bases, there was a span of 17 bases. Germline V lookup: CDR1 MDHEN, CDR2 SYDVKM. The CDR3 loop reads CASLRQLGASPLHF. CDR3 DNA sequence: TGTGCCAGCCTCCGACAGCTAGGCGCTTCACCCCTCCACTTT.

This chain connects TRBV18 to TRBJ1-1; D is undetermined. Trimming removed 3 bases at V and 2 bases at J, with 7 bases between. From germline, CDR1 is KGHSH and CDR2 LQKENI. CDR3 length: 13 residues. The CDR3 DNA sequence: TGTGCCAGCTCACCTGACTCAAACACTGAAGCTTTCTTT. Translated: CASSPDSNTEAFF. Full variable domain (missing parts from reference TRBV18 and TRBJ1-1): NAGVMQNPRHLVRRRGQEARLRCSPMKGHSHVYWYRQLPEEGLKFMVYLQKENIIDESGMPKERFSAEFPKEGPSILRIQQVVRGDSAAYFCASSPDSNTEAFFGQGTRLTVV.

The chain couples TRBV5-1 to TRBJ2-1; TRBD1 might be the D (5 bases). There are 15 residues in the CDR3. V dropped 8 bases and J dropped 5 bases, with 20 bases sitting between them. Germline-derived CDR1 and CDR2 are SGHRS and YFSETQ. The chain's CDR3 is CARGRGIDENNEQFF. In DNA form, the CDR3 reads TGCGCCAGAGGAAGGGGTATTGACGAGAACAATGAGCAGTTCTTC. Drawing the rest from reference TRBV5-1 and TRBJ2-1, the complete variable domain is KAGVTQTPRYLIKTRGQQVTLSCSPISGHRSVSWYQQTPGQGLQFLFEYFSETQRNKGNFPGRFSGRQFSNSRSEMNVSTLELGDSALYLCARGRGIDENNEQFFGPGTRLTVL.

The gene calls are TRBV2 and TRBJ1-5; D gene uncertain. The CDR3 contains 12 residues. V was pared by 8 bases and J by 3 bases, with 8 bases between. Germline V lookup: CDR1 SNHLY, CDR2 FYNNEI. Here the CDR3 reads CASSGDNQPQHF. In nucleotides, the CDR3 is TGTGCCAGCTCTGGTGACAATCAGCCCCAGCATTTT.

The V and J genes are TRBV10-3 and TRBJ2-7; 8 bases fit TRBD2. Germline CDR1 is ENHRY and CDR2 is SYGVKD. The CDR3 length is 16 residues. Trimming at V came to 10 bases and at J to 0 bases, leaving 14 bases not matched to a gene. For the CDR3, the DNA is TGTGCCACGGGGAATAAAGCGGGGGCCGTCTCCTACGAGCAGTACTTC. Protein product: CATGNKAGAVSYEQYF.

The genes are TRBV12-3 or TRBV12-4 and TRBJ1-1, with D tentatively TRBD1 (5 bases). The CDR3 runs to 11 residues. The V and J ends lost 4 bases and 10 bases respectively, with 10 bases between them. This chain's CDR3 is CASSYDRRAFF. The CDR3 DNA follows: TGTGCCAGCAGTTATGACAGAAGAGCTTTCTTT.

The gene calls are TRBV11-2 and TRBJ1-6; 11 nucleotides match TRBD1. The trim removed 4 bases at V and 14 bases at J, leaving 10 bases unmatched. CDR3 size: 15 residues. Germline assignment: CDR1 SGHAT and CDR2 FQNNGV. The CDR3 spells CASSSGWDRGNTLHF. CDR3 DNA: TGTGCCAGCAGCTCAGGCTGGGACAGGGGGAACACCCTCCACTTT.

This chain joins TRBV6-5 and TRBJ1-2; D not resolved. CDR3 length: 13 residues. Deletions cut 2 bases from V and 4 bases from J, with 8 bases between. Per the germline V gene, CDR1 is MNHEY and CDR2 is SVGAGI. The CDR3 reads CASSYGVTYGYTF. The CDR3 DNA is TGTGCCAGCAGTTACGGGGTCACCTATGGCTACACCTTC.

In regard to this clone: The junction departs from the called germline gene at one end, perhaps through a read error. The genes are TRBV11-2 and TRBJ1-4; D remains ambiguous. From germline, CDR1 is SGHAT and CDR2 FQNNGV. This CDR3 is built from 14 residues. The CDR3 region is CASSLGRQNERLFF. As DNA, the CDR3 is TGTGCCAGCAGCTTAGGTCGCCAAAATGAAAGACTGTTTTTT. The variable domain in full, with the rest retrieved from reference TRBV11-2 and TRBJ1-4, is EAGVAQSPRYKIIEKRQSVAFWCNPISGHATLYWYQQILGQGPKLLIQFQNNGVVDDSQLPKDRFSAERLKGVDSTLKIQPAKLEDSAVYLCASSLGRQNERLFFGSGTQLSVL.

This sequence joins TRBV4-1 and TRBJ1-4; D call uncertain. Trimming cost V 1 base and J 4 bases, with 10 bases left between them. The CDR3 has 15 amino acids. CDR1 is MGHRA and CDR2 is YSYEKL in the germline V gene. The CDR3 DNA sequence: TGCGCCAGCAGCCAAGGGGTCAGTTATAATGAAAAACTGTTTTTT. Protein product: CASSQGVSYNEKLFF.

As concerns this clone: Other DNA sequences within the sample encode an identical CDR3. CDR3 sequence reads: CASSVGSSSGNTIYF. The CDR3 DNA reads as TGTGCCAGCAGCGTAGGAAGCAGCTCTGGAAACACCATATATTTT. V usage is TRBV9 and J usage is TRBJ1-3; no definite D call. This CDR3 has 15 residues. V was clipped by 0 bases and J by 0 bases, with 7 bases between them. CDR1 and CDR2 from the germline V gene are SGDLS and YYNGEE. Drawing the rest from reference TRBV9 and TRBJ1-3, the complete variable domain is DSGVTQTPKHLITATGQRVTLRCSPRSGDLSVYWYQQSLDQGLQFLIQYYNGEERAKGNILERFSAQQFPDLHSELNLSSLELGDSALYFCASSVGSSSGNTIYFGEGSWLTVV.

The chain couples TRBV6-5 to TRBJ2-1, with a weak D call TRBD2 (6 bases). The V and J ends lost 8 bases and 1 base respectively, with 12 bases between them. CDR1 is MNHEY and CDR2 is SVGAGI in the germline V gene. This CDR3 spans 14 amino acids. The CDR3 sequence is CASLVGLSYNEQFF. The CDR3, as DNA: TGTGCCAGCCTTGTGGGACTTTCCTACAATGAGCAGTTCTTC.

This chain links TRBV13 with TRBJ2-2; 7 nucleotides match TRBD1. The CDR3 is 15 amino acids. Germline CDR1 and CDR2: PRHDT and FYEKMQ (reference sequence). Unmatched junction bases numbered 10, after V lost 5 bases and J lost 7 bases. CDR3 protein: CASSGDREWSGELFF. The CDR3 region has the DNA TGTGCCAGCAGCGGAGACAGGGAATGGAGCGGGGAGCTGTTTTTT. The entire variable domain, with the rest obtained from reference TRBV13 and TRBJ2-2, is as follows: AAGVIQSPRHLIKEKRETATLKCYPIPRHDTVYWYQQGPGQDPQFLISFYEKMQSDKGSIPDRFSAQQFSDYHSELNMSSLELGDSALYFCASSGDREWSGELFFGEGSRLTVL.

V gene TRBV5-1 combines with J gene TRBJ2-2; the D gene could be TRBD1 or TRBD2 (5 bases each). Germline loops: CDR1 SGHRS, CDR2 YFSETQ. The ends were cut back, 0 bases at V and 5 bases at J, with 14 bases in the middle. CDR3 size: 16 residues. This CDR3 reads CASSLAGDHGTGELFF. For the CDR3, the DNA is TGCGCCAGCAGCTTGGCCGGGGACCATGGGACCGGGGAGCTGTTTTTT.

The count of this clone is one. The chain employs TRBV19 and TRBJ1-5; D gene unclear. Trimming left V 6 bases short and J 7 bases short, with 13 bases between. Per the germline V gene, CDR1 is LNHDA and CDR2 is SQIVND (reference sequence). This CDR3 is 13 amino acids long. The DNA for the CDR3 is TGTGCCAGTAGCCAGATAGGTTGGCAGCCCCAGCATTTT. This sequence encodes CASSQIGWQPQHF.

The chain is built from TRBV7-3 and TRBJ1-6; tentative D call: TRBD1 (6 bases). CDR3 length: 14 residues. V was shortened by 0 bases and J by 12 bases, with 12 bases between the two germline ends. CDR1 SGHTA and CDR2 FQGTGA come from the germline V gene. This CDR3 is CASSLTGTSEPLHF. CDR3 in DNA: TGTGCCAGCAGCTTAACGGGGACATCCGAACCCCTCCACTTT.

This rearrangement joins TRBV3-1 (or the pseudogene TRBV3-2) to TRBJ2-2, with D perhaps TRBD1 (5 bases). From germline, CDR1 is LGHDT and CDR2 YNNKEL (reference sequence). This CDR3 is 16 amino acids long. The V end lost 1 base, the J end lost 6 bases, and 15 bases lay between the germline ends. Here the CDR3 reads CASSQAWGRSSGELFF. CDR3 nucleotides: TGTGCCAGCAGCCAAGCGTGGGGCCGAAGCTCCGGGGAGCTGTTTTTT.

The chain links TRBV13 to TRBJ1-1; D is uncertain. Germline V lookup: CDR1 PRHDT, CDR2 FYEKMQ (reference sequence). Deletions cut 5 bases from V and 0 bases from J, with 16 bases between. This CDR3 contains 16 residues. CDR3 sequence: CASSPTPGTMNTEAFF. The CDR3 coding sequence is TGTGCCAGCAGCCCAACACCGGGCACCATGAACACTGAAGCTTTCTTT. Looking up the rest from reference TRBV13 and TRBJ1-1 gives the full variable domain: AAGVIQSPRHLIKEKRETATLKCYPIPRHDTVYWYQQGPGQDPQFLISFYEKMQSDKGSIPDRFSAQQFSDYHSELNMSSLELGDSALYFCASSPTPGTMNTEAFFGQGTRLTVV.

This chain connects TRBV9 to TRBJ2-6, with D unclear. The V gene's germline CDR1 is SGDLS and CDR2 YYNGEE. The CDR3 spans 15 residues. The V end lost 3 bases, the J end lost 3 bases, and 10 bases lay between the germline ends. In DNA, the CDR3 is TGTGCCAGCAGCGCCCATAGAGGTGGGGCCAACGTCCTGACTTTC. It encodes CASSAHRGGANVLTF. Together with reference TRBV9 and TRBJ2-6, the CDR3 gives the full variable domain: DSGVTQTPKHLITATGQRVTLRCSPRSGDLSVYWYQQSLDQGLQFLIQYYNGEERAKGNILERFSAQQFPDLHSELNLSSLELGDSALYFCASSAHRGGANVLTFGAGSRLTVL.

The chain is built from TRBV5-1 and TRBJ1-2; D ambiguous. CDR1 is SGHRS, CDR2 YFSETQ, per germline. Trimming stripped 2 bases from V and 4 bases from J, with 15 bases between. The CDR3 sequence is 15 residues long. The CDR3 sequence is CASSFISGEAYGYTF. The CDR3, as DNA: TGCGCCAGCAGCTTTATATCGGGCGAGGCCTATGGCTACACCTTC. The variable domain in full, completed from reference TRBV5-1 and TRBJ1-2, reads KAGVTQTPRYLIKTRGQQVTLSCSPISGHRSVSWYQQTPGQGLQFLFEYFSETQRNKGNFPGRFSGRQFSNSRSEMNVSTLELGDSALYLCASSFISGEAYGYTFGSGTRLTVV.

This clone was seen only once. The rearrangement uses TRBV3-1 (or the pseudogene TRBV3-2) and TRBJ2-1; D is tentatively TRBD1 or TRBD2 (6 bases each). The CDR3 has 15 amino acids. V dropped 2 bases and J dropped 0 bases, with 8 bases sitting between them. Germline assignment: CDR1 LGHDT and CDR2 YNNKEL (reference sequence). The CDR3 sequence: CASSQRGPSYNEQFF. The CDR3 region has the DNA TGTGCCAGCAGCCAACGGGGGCCCTCCTACAATGAGCAGTTCTTC.